The TCR beta chain under discussion was sequenced for a study of cytomegalovirus exposure and HLA in healthy donors. Points from the study as a whole: With later analysis, a missense DCLRE1C variant became linked to TCR beta V- and J-gene trimming.

The CDR3 consists of 16 residues. Germline-derived CDR1 and CDR2 are SGHAT and FQNNGV. Trimming cost V 5 bases and J 3 bases; bases outside gene matches: 12. Turning to this clone: The antigen is not known.

PCR used 60 Vbeta primers and 13 Jbeta primers. The assay was immunoSEQ multiplex PCR, and TCRdb's table has in-frame clones only and misses some. This table holds fewer than 100,000 clones, about four fifths found once. V gene TRBV11-2 combines with J gene TRBJ2-7; 8 bases line up with TRBD2. The sample consisted of PBMCs. The receptor was derived from a woman in her 40s in good health and CMV-seronegative. CDR3: CASSVGGAAIIYEQYF. In DNA form, the CDR3 reads TGTGCCAGCAGCGTCGGGGGGGCTGCCATCATCTACGAGCAGTACTTC.